Listed below are T cell receptor beta chains from one sample, sequenced in a study of T cells in localized non-small cell lung cancer. TCRdb's copy holds only in-frame clones and misses some; the assay was immunoSEQ multiplex PCR. The sample lists tens of thousands of clones; roughly 90% were seen once. The sequences come from peripheral blood, collected before any cancer treatment. The receptors were sampled from a man between 35 and 75 years old with stage I squamous cell lung carcinoma. The CDR3 runs from the conserved cysteine through the conserved F or W. Each record gives: CDR3 DNA, CDR3 protein, D gene, V gene, clone size, J gene. D genes are given only for firm matches. Only part of the rows carry a size: once, few, many, or a class if the clone is expanded.

CDR3 DNA: TGTGCCAGTAGTGCTCGACTAGCGGCAGAACCCGGGGAGCTGTTTTTT
CDR3 protein: CASSARLAAEPGELFF
D gene: TRBD2
V gene: TRBV19
clone size: NA
J gene: TRBJ2-2

CDR3 DNA: TGTGCCAGCAGTGAAGGGGTCAGTCAAACGTTCTTC
CDR3 protein: CASSEGVSQTFF
D gene: NA
V gene: TRBV6-1
clone size: NA
J gene: TRBJ2-1

CDR3 DNA: TGTGCCAGCAGTTTAACACCCTCCTACGAGCAGTACTTC
CDR3 protein: CASSLTPSYEQYF
D gene: NA
V gene: TRBV27
clone size: NA
J gene: TRBJ2-7

CDR3 DNA: TGTGCCAGCTCACCGCGGGTTATTTCCGGGTCTGAAAAACTGTTTTTT
CDR3 protein: CASSPRVISGSEKLFF
D gene: NA
V gene: TRBV18
clone size: NA
J gene: TRBJ1-4

CDR3 DNA: TGTGCCAGCAGCTTGGCCGGAACAGGGGGTCTCTACGAGCAGTACTTC
CDR3 protein: CASSLAGTGGLYEQYF
D gene: TRBD1
V gene: TRBV5-6
clone size: NA
J gene: TRBJ2-7

CDR3 DNA: TGTGCCAGCAGACTGGGACATAGCAATCAGCCCCAGCATTTT
CDR3 protein: CASRLGHSNQPQHF
D gene: NA
V gene: TRBV6-1
clone size: NA
J gene: TRBJ1-5

CDR3 DNA: TGTGCCAGCCGCTTCCTTGAAGTGGCTATGCAGTATTTT
CDR3 protein: CASRFLEVAMQYF
D gene: NA
V gene: TRBV5-5
clone size: NA
J gene: TRBJ2-3

CDR3 DNA: TGTGCCAGCAGCCAACTGACTAGCGGGGGACCCTACGAGCAGTACTTC
CDR3 protein: CASSQLTSGGPYEQYF
D gene: TRBD2
V gene: TRBV5-4
clone size: NA
J gene: TRBJ2-7

CDR3 DNA: TGTGCCAGCAGTGAAACAGGACAGGGAGGCTACACCTTC
CDR3 protein: CASSETGQGGYTF
D gene: TRBD1
V gene: TRBV2
clone size: NA
J gene: TRBJ1-2

CDR3 DNA: TGTGCCAGCACCCTGTCCGGGACAGCGATATCCTACGAGCAGTACTTC
CDR3 protein: CASTLSGTAISYEQYF
D gene: TRBD1
V gene: TRBV5-4
clone size: NA
J gene: TRBJ2-7

CDR3 DNA: TGTGCCACCAGCAGAGATACGGGACCTGAGCAGTTCTTC
CDR3 protein: CATSRDTGPEQFF
D gene: NA
V gene: TRBV15
clone size: once
J gene: TRBJ2-1

CDR3 DNA: TGTGCCAGCAGCCAAGCCCAGGCAGGCCAGGGACTATTCTATGGCTACACCTTC
CDR3 protein: CASSQAQAGQGLFYGYTF
D gene: NA
V gene: TRBV4-2
clone size: NA
J gene: TRBJ1-2

CDR3 DNA: TGCAGCACGAGCAGCTCCTACAATGAGCAGTTCTTC
CDR3 protein: CSTSSSYNEQFF
D gene: NA
V gene: TRBV29-1
clone size: NA
J gene: TRBJ2-1

CDR3 DNA: TGTGCCAGCAGCGCCGGACTAGCGGGAGAGGCAGATACGCAGTATTTT
CDR3 protein: CASSAGLAGEADTQYF
D gene: TRBD2
V gene: TRBV5-4
clone size: NA
J gene: TRBJ2-3

CDR3 DNA: TGTGCCAGCAGCCCCGGGACACACTCCTCCTACGAGCAGTACTTC
CDR3 protein: CASSPGTHSSYEQYF
D gene: NA
V gene: TRBV6-5
clone size: once
J gene: TRBJ2-7

CDR3 DNA: TGTGCCAGCAGTCCCCATCTAGCGGGAGGGCCCGGAGAGACCCAGTACTTC
CDR3 protein: CASSPHLAGGPGETQYF
D gene: TRBD2
V gene: TRBV27
clone size: NA
J gene: TRBJ2-5

CDR3 DNA: TGTGCCAGCACCCGACCCAGCACCTGGGGGGCTGGGGCCAACGTCCTGACTTTC
CDR3 protein: CASTRPSTWGAGANVLTF
D gene: NA
V gene: TRBV7-9
clone size: NA
J gene: TRBJ2-6

CDR3 DNA: TGTGCTTCAGGGTATTACGAGCAGTACTTC
CDR3 protein: CASGYYEQYF
D gene: NA
V gene: TRBV6-1
clone size: NA
J gene: TRBJ2-7

CDR3 DNA: TGTGCCAGCAGCCCGCGTTGGCGAAGGGGCGACACCGGGGAGCTGTTTTTT
CDR3 protein: CASSPRWRRGDTGELFF
D gene: NA
V gene: TRBV21-1
clone size: NA
J gene: TRBJ2-2

CDR3 DNA: TGTGCCAGCAGCGCCACAGAGAATCAGCCCCAGCATTTT
CDR3 protein: CASSATENQPQHF
D gene: NA
V gene: TRBV7-2
clone size: NA
J gene: TRBJ1-5

CDR3 DNA: TGTGCCAGCAGTTCACCCGGGCTCGAGATAGATACGCAGTATTTT
CDR3 protein: CASSSPGLEIDTQYF
D gene: NA
V gene: TRBV28
clone size: NA
J gene: TRBJ2-3

CDR3 DNA: TGTGCCAGCGTGAGGGGGGGGTCCTACGAGCAGTACTTC
CDR3 protein: CASVRGGSYEQYF
D gene: NA
V gene: TRBV28
clone size: NA
J gene: TRBJ2-7

CDR3 DNA: TGTGCCAGCAGTGAAGGAGCGACTGAAGCTTTCTTT
CDR3 protein: CASSEGATEAFF
D gene: NA
V gene: TRBV6-1
clone size: NA
J gene: TRBJ1-1

CDR3 DNA: TGCAGCGGTGACGGGGGGGCTGCTGAAGCTTTCTTT
CDR3 protein: CSGDGGAAEAFF
D gene: NA
V gene: TRBV29-1
clone size: NA
J gene: TRBJ1-1

CDR3 DNA: TGTGCCACCAGCAGAGAATTTCCTGATGAGACCCAGTACTTC
CDR3 protein: CATSREFPDETQYF
D gene: NA
V gene: TRBV15
clone size: NA
J gene: TRBJ2-5

CDR3 DNA: TGTGCCACCCGGACAGATAATTCACCCCTCCACTTT
CDR3 protein: CATRTDNSPLHF
D gene: NA
V gene: TRBV2
clone size: NA
J gene: TRBJ1-6

CDR3 DNA: TGTGCCAGCAGCCCCGACCGTAATGAAAAACTGTTTTTT
CDR3 protein: CASSPDRNEKLFF
D gene: NA
V gene: TRBV7-3
clone size: NA
J gene: TRBJ1-4

CDR3 DNA: TGTGCCAGCTCGATTCGGACAGGGAACACTGAAGCTTTCTTT
CDR3 protein: CASSIRTGNTEAFF
D gene: TRBD1
V gene: TRBV18
clone size: NA
J gene: TRBJ1-1

CDR3 DNA: TGTGCCAGCAGTCCTCCGCACGACAATGAGCAGTTCTTC
CDR3 protein: CASSPPHDNEQFF
D gene: NA
V gene: TRBV28
clone size: once
J gene: TRBJ2-1

CDR3 DNA: TGTGCCAGTAGTATAGGATACAGGAACCCGAGTACTGAAGCTTTCTTT
CDR3 protein: CASSIGYRNPSTEAFF
D gene: NA
V gene: TRBV19
clone size: NA
J gene: TRBJ1-1

CDR3 DNA: TGTGCCAGCAGCCAAGAAGGCGGCTCTGGGGCCAACGTCCTGACTTTC
CDR3 protein: CASSQEGGSGANVLTF
D gene: NA
V gene: TRBV4-2
clone size: NA
J gene: TRBJ2-6

CDR3 DNA: TGCGCCAGCAGCAGTCGTACCTCTGGGGCCAACGTCCTGACTTTC
CDR3 protein: CASSSRTSGANVLTF
D gene: NA
V gene: TRBV5-1
clone size: NA
J gene: TRBJ2-6

CDR3 DNA: TGTGCCAGCAGTTTAGGGACTAGCGGAACCGGGGAGCTGTTTTTT
CDR3 protein: CASSLGTSGTGELFF
D gene: TRBD2
V gene: TRBV27
clone size: once
J gene: TRBJ2-2

CDR3 DNA: TGTGCCAGCAGTCGCTACTACGAGCAGTACTTC
CDR3 protein: CASSRYYEQYF
D gene: NA
V gene: TRBV28
clone size: NA
J gene: TRBJ2-7

CDR3 DNA: TGTGCCATCAGTGATGGAACTAGCGCCGGGGAGCTGTTTTTT
CDR3 protein: CAISDGTSAGELFF
D gene: TRBD2
V gene: TRBV10-3
clone size: NA
J gene: TRBJ2-2

CDR3 DNA: TGTGCCAGCAGCCCCCGGACCGGGTTCTCCTACGAGCAGTACTTC
CDR3 protein: CASSPRTGFSYEQYF
D gene: NA
V gene: TRBV6-5
clone size: NA
J gene: TRBJ2-7

CDR3 DNA: TGTGCCAGCAGTGCGACGGTGAGCTCCTACAATGAGCAGTTCTTC
CDR3 protein: CASSATVSSYNEQFF
D gene: NA
V gene: TRBV6-4
clone size: NA
J gene: TRBJ2-1

CDR3 DNA: TGTGCCTGGAGCCCGCCTTCCACAGATACGCAGTATTTT
CDR3 protein: CAWSPPSTDTQYF
D gene: NA
V gene: TRBV30
clone size: NA
J gene: TRBJ2-3

CDR3 DNA: TGTGCCAGCAGTTTACCCCAGGGGCGGGATAGCTCCTACGAGCAGTACTTC
CDR3 protein: CASSLPQGRDSSYEQYF
D gene: NA
V gene: TRBV28
clone size: NA
J gene: TRBJ2-7

CDR3 DNA: TGCAGTAGCGGGAGCACAGATACGCAGTATTTT
CDR3 protein: CSSGSTDTQYF
D gene: NA
V gene: TRBV20-1
clone size: NA
J gene: TRBJ2-3

CDR3 DNA: TGTGCCACCCTAGGGGGACACTTCCAGCATTTT
CDR3 protein: CATLGGHFQHF
D gene: NA
V gene: TRBV19
clone size: NA
J gene: TRBJ1-5

CDR3 DNA: TGTGCCAGCAGCTTAAACCCTAGCGGGAGGTCCGGGGAGCTGTTTTTT
CDR3 protein: CASSLNPSGRSGELFF
D gene: TRBD2
V gene: TRBV7-3
clone size: once
J gene: TRBJ2-2

CDR3 DNA: TGTGCCAGCAGTTTAATTTCAGGAACTTATGGCTACACCTTC
CDR3 protein: CASSLISGTYGYTF
D gene: NA
V gene: TRBV27
clone size: NA
J gene: TRBJ1-2

CDR3 DNA: TGTGCCAGCAGCTTCGGGCCTAGCGGGAGGAATGAGCAGTTCTTC
CDR3 protein: CASSFGPSGRNEQFF
D gene: TRBD2
V gene: TRBV5-6
clone size: NA
J gene: TRBJ2-1

CDR3 DNA: TGCAGCGTTATGTACTTTAATGAAAAACTGTTTTTT
CDR3 protein: CSVMYFNEKLFF
D gene: NA
V gene: TRBV29-1
clone size: NA
J gene: TRBJ1-4

CDR3 DNA: TGCGCCAGCAGCTTAACGCAGGGGGTAAAACTGTTTTTT
CDR3 protein: CASSLTQGVKLFF
D gene: TRBD1
V gene: TRBV5-1
clone size: NA
J gene: TRBJ1-4

CDR3 DNA: TGCGCCAGCAGCTCCGTCAGGGGCTCCTACAATGAGCAGTTCTTC
CDR3 protein: CASSSVRGSYNEQFF
D gene: NA
V gene: TRBV4-3
clone size: once
J gene: TRBJ2-1